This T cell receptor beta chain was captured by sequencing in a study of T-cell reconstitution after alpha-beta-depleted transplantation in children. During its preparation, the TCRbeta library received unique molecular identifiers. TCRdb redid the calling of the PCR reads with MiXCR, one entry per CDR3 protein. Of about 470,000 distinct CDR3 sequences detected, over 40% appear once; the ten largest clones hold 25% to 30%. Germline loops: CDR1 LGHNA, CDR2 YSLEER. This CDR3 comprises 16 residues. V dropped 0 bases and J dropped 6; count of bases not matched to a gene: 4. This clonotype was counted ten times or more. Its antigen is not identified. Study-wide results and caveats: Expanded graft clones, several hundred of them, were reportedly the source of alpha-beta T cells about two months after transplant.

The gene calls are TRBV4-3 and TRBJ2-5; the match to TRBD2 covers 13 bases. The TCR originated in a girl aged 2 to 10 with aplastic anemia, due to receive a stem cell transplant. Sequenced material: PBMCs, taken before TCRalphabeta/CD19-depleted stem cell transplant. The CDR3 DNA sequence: TGCGCCAGCAGCCAAGATCCGGGACTAGCGGGAAAGACCCAGTACTTC. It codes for CASSQDPGLAGKTQYF.